The 29 T cell receptor beta chains below all came from one sample that was sequenced in a study of tumor-infiltrating lymphocytes in primary liver carcinoma. Co-extracted RNA and DNA came from approximately 20-30 mg of unsorted bulk tissue. The template, about 510 ng total RNA, yielded TCR beta cDNA made with a constant-region primer. ARM-PCR was slightly modified, and three nested multiplex PCR rounds with it gave rise to the TCR beta libraries. A C-beta reverse primer was combined with TRBV1-TRBV30 forward primers in the first two PCR rounds, and each round had about 10 cycles. TCRdb independently ran MiXCR on the multiplex PCR reads; one entry per CDR3 protein. The table has tens of thousands of distinct CDR3 sequences, 70% to 85% seen once. The sequenced sample consisted of liver tumor tissue from sampling region 2. The subset here: tumor region T2, inferior pole. The receptors here all came from a man aged 40-50 years with primary liver carcinoma and hepatitis B virus infection.

This clonotype has just a few counts. The genes are TRBV20-1 and TRBJ2-3; possibly TRBD2 for D (5 bases). CDR1 is DFQATT and CDR2 is SNEGSKA in the germline V gene (reference sequence). Trimming removed 5 bases from V and 1 base from J, with 19 bases in between. The CDR3 totals 16 residues. CDR3 sequence (DNA): TGCAGTGCTCACCCGGCGAAAAGTAGCGGCACAGATACGCAGTATTTT. The encoded protein is CSAHPAKSSGTDTQYF.

Regarding this clonotype: Given a much more abundant clone one base away, this may be a read error. The rearrangement links TRBV28 to TRBJ1-6; D gene uncertain. Trimming removed 5 bases at V and 0 bases at J, with 8 bases between. This CDR3 has 15 residues. Germline V CDR1 and CDR2: MDHEN, SYDVKM. This CDR3 reads CASSPISSYNSPLHF. DNA for the CDR3: TGTGCCAGCAGTCCGATAAGCTCCTATAATTCACCCCTCCACTTT.

As to this clonotype: With a much larger clone just one base away, this may be a read error. As DNA, the CDR3 is TGTGCCAATAGTATAAAACTAGCGGACGTCGAGCAGTACTTC. Translated, it gives CANSIKLADVEQYF. This chain joins TRBV19 and TRBJ2-7, with 8 nucleotides matching TRBD2. The CDR3 length is 14 residues. Germline CDR1 and CDR2: LNHDA and SQIVND (reference sequence).

The chain has TRBV6-4 and TRBJ2-2, with unresolved D. CDR3 length equals 15 residues. The germline V gene encodes CDR1 MRHNA and CDR2 SNTAGT. V lost 6 bases to trimming and J lost 5 bases, with 16 bases between them. The CDR3, as DNA: TGTGCCAGCAGCCCCGGGTTCGCAGATACCGGGGAGCTGTTTTTT. Its translation: CASSPGFADTGELFF.

This clonotype was seen repeatedly, ten times or more. The rearrangement joins TRBV5-4 to TRBJ2-5; 11 positions match TRBD1. Losses at the gene ends were 3 bases for V and 5 bases for J; bases not matched to a gene: 3. This CDR3 is 14 amino acids long. Germline V gene data show CDR1 as SGHNT and CDR2 as YYREEE (reference sequence). In DNA, the CDR3 is TGTGCCAGCAGCTCGGACAGGGGGCTGGAGACCCAGTACTTC. Translating gives CASSSDRGLETQYF.

The chain uses TRBV15 and TRBJ1-5; D is uncertain. V lost 9 bases and J 4 bases, leaving 7 bases between the germline ends. Germline CDR1 and CDR2: LNHNV and YYDKDF (reference sequence). The CDR3 covers 11 residues. The CDR3 loop reads CATGRNQPQHF. The CDR3 region has the DNA TGTGCCACTGGGAGAAATCAGCCCCAGCATTTT.

A word on this clonotype: Sequence at one end of the junction differs from germline and may be a read error. The genes are TRBV6-5 and TRBJ2-2; D gene uncertain. Germline values: CDR1 MNHEY, CDR2 SVGAGI. The CDR3 has 15 residues. CDR3 sequence (DNA): TGTGTCAGCAGTTACACAGTGGACGGGACCGGGGAGCTGTTTTTT. Protein sequence: CVSSYTVDGTGELFF.

This clonotype has more than one count but fewer than ten. At one end the junction does not follow the germline gene, possibly because of a read error. This rearrangement joins TRBV4-2 to TRBJ1-1; D is possibly TRBD1 (5 bases). Germline V gives CDR1 LGHNA, CDR2 YNFKEQ. This CDR3 is 15 amino acids long. The CDR3 sequence: CASSQGGTVNAEAFF. The CDR3 DNA follows: TGTGCCAGCAGCCAAGGCGGGACGGTGAACGCTGAAGCTTTCTTT.

Many counts were recorded for this clonotype. The chain links TRBV10-3 to TRBJ2-7, with D unresolved. The CDR3 sequence is 12 residues long. Per germline, CDR1 ENHRY and CDR2 SYGVKD. CDR3 sequence: CASLGSGNEQYF. CDR3 sequence (DNA): TGTGCTTCCCTCGGGTCTGGGAACGAGCAGTACTTC.

V is TRBV6-1 and J is TRBJ2-7; no definite D call. V was pared by 9 bases and J by 2 bases, with 17 bases between. From germline, CDR1 is MNHNS and CDR2 SASEGT. The CDR3 runs to 14 residues. The DNA of the CDR3 is TGTGCCAGTCGCGAGGACCTTGTCCCCTACGAGCAGTACTTC. Translated: CASREDLVPYEQYF.

This clonotype appeared a single time. The chain uses TRBV4-1 and TRBJ2-7; D not resolved. Per germline, CDR1 MGHRA and CDR2 YSYEKL. Trimming shortened V by 4 bases and J by 7 bases, and 23 bases separated the two germline ends. This CDR3 comprises 16 residues. CDR3 sequence reads: CASSPTNNSPPREQYF. Here the CDR3 DNA reads TGCGCCAGCAGCCCAACAAACAACAGCCCTCCGAGGGAGCAGTACTTC.

Notes on this clonotype: This could be a read error, since a much larger clone is one nucleotide away. The chain links TRBV28 to TRBJ2-1; TRBD2 agrees at 12 bases. Unmatched junction bases numbered 6, after V lost 10 bases and J lost 11 bases. This CDR3 spans 12 amino acids. Germline V gene data show CDR1 as MDHEN and CDR2 as SYDVKM. CDR3 loop: CANLTSGRQQFF. The CDR3 DNA follows: TGTGCCAACTTGACTAGCGGGAGACAGCAGTTCTTC.

The sample holds many counts of this clonotype. The chain links TRBV5-4 to TRBJ2-3; 10 bases are shared with TRBD2. The CDR3 length is 17 residues. V gave up 5 bases and J gave up 1 base; unmatched junction bases: 10. Germline V lookup: CDR1 SGHNT, CDR2 YYREEE (reference sequence). CDR3 residues: CASSTVTGTSGTDTQYF. In nucleotides, the CDR3 is TGTGCCAGCAGTACGGTAACTGGGACTAGCGGCACAGATACGCAGTATTTT.

V is TRBV13 and J is TRBJ1-1; D gene unclear. Trimming stripped 1 base from V and 14 bases from J, with 14 bases between. The CDR3 is made up of 12 amino acids. Germline CDR1 reads PRHDT; CDR2 reads FYEKMQ (reference sequence). This CDR3 is CASSLARNDAFF. The DNA for the CDR3 is TGTGCCAGCAGCTTAGCCCGCAATGATGCATTCTTT.

The chain links TRBV11-3 to TRBJ2-2, with D possibly matching TRBD1 (6 bases). This CDR3 contains 15 residues. Trimming took off 1 base at V and 17 bases at J, with 23 bases between the two ends. Per the germline V gene, CDR1 is SGHNT and CDR2 is YENEEA. The CDR3 loop reads CASSLGQDDTGELFF. The CDR3 region has the DNA TGTGCCAGCAGCTTAGGACAGGATGACACCGGGGAGTTATTTTTT.

A word on this clonotype: Since no conserved phenylalanine or tryptophan closes the CDR3, a read error is the likely cause. The chain joins TRBV6-5 to TRBJ2-2; 8 bases match TRBD2. CDR1 is MNHEY, CDR2 SVGAGI, per germline. CDR3 length: 16 residues. CDR3 region: CSSSSLGGRTTGELFY. The CDR3 bases are TGTTCCAGCAGTTCCTTGGGCGGGAGGACTACCGGGGAGCTGTTTTAT.

Worth noting for this clonotype: This CDR3 is missing its conserved last phenylalanine or tryptophan, likely due to a read error. The chain is built from TRBV10-3 and TRBJ2-5; TRBD1 matches 11 bases. Per germline, CDR1 ENHRY and CDR2 SYGVKD. This CDR3 contains 15 residues. The junction had 10 bases not matched to a gene; V was cut back by 2 bases and J by 11 bases. This CDR3 is CAISELDRGRRTQYL. Written as DNA, the CDR3 is TGTGCCATCAGTGAGCTGGACAGGGGGCGTCGGACTCAGTACCTC.

The genes are TRBV11-2 and TRBJ2-1; D not certain. Germline CDR1 is SGHAT and CDR2 is FQNNGV. The CDR3 loop spans 16 amino acids. The CDR3: CAGSLDIGPAMGEQFF. CDR3 DNA: TGTGCTGGCAGCTTGGATATCGGACCAGCCATGGGTGAGCAGTTCTTC.

On this clonotype itself: With a much larger clone just one base away, this may be a read error. This chain joins TRBV28 and TRBJ2-3; TRBD2 matches 11 bases. CDR1 is MDHEN, CDR2 SYDVKM, per germline. V gave up 7 bases and J gave up 2 bases; unmatched junction bases: 8. The CDR3 is 16 amino acids. CDR3 in DNA: TGTGCCAGCAATTTCCTTAGCGGGGGGGCCACAGATACGCAGTATTTT. Translated: CASNFLSGGATDTQYF.

DNA of the CDR3: TGTGCCACCTGTGGTTATGGGCCCAATACGCAGTATTTT. It yields the protein CATCGYGPNTQYF. The J gene is TRBJ2-3, the V gene TRBV24-1, with no clear D. The germline V and J ends were trimmed by 9 bases and 7 bases, with 16 bases remaining between them. The length of the CDR3 is 13 residues. Germline CDR1 is KGHDR and CDR2 is SFDVKD.

About this clonotype itself: This may arise from a read error, as a much more abundant clone is one base away. The chain recombines TRBV28 with TRBJ2-7, with a weak D call TRBD2 (7 bases). CDR1 is MDHEN, CDR2 SYDVKM, per germline. CDR3 length equals 17 residues. The CDR3 sequence: CVSSSSGDYRASYEQYF. CDR3 in DNA: TGTGTCAGCAGTTCCTCAGGGGACTACAGGGCCTCCTACGAGCAGTACTTC.

Of note for this clonotype: The final CDR3 position lacks the conserved phenylalanine or tryptophan, pointing to a likely read error. This rearrangement joins TRBV6-6 to TRBJ2-1; D call uncertain. Deletions cut 2 bases from V and 6 bases from J, with 5 bases between. The CDR3 is 12 residues long. Germline assignment: CDR1 MNHNY and CDR2 SVGAGI (reference sequence). CDR3 in DNA: TGTGCCAGCAGTTACCCGGTCAATGAGCAGTTCCTC. It encodes CASSYPVNEQFL.

The V call is TRBV18, the J call TRBJ2-7; D possibly corresponds to TRBD2 (6 bases). Germline-derived CDR1 and CDR2 are KGHSH and LQKENI. Between the trimmed V and J ends, which lost 10 bases and 5 bases, there was a span of 24 bases. The CDR3 runs to 15 residues. In nucleotides, the CDR3 is TGTGCCAACTCGCTTGACAGAGGGGCTAGCGACGAGCAGTACTTC. This codes for CANSLDRGASDEQYF.

A word on this clonotype: A read error may account for a junction end that differs from germline. The CDR3 reads CAISEGAGATDTQYF. The CDR3 DNA follows: TGCGCCATCAGTGAGGGAGCGGGAGCAACAGATACGCAGTATTTT. The rearrangement joins TRBV10-3 to TRBJ2-3, with TRBD2 matching 8 bases. This CDR3 spans 15 amino acids. Germline V gene sequence: CDR1 ENHRY, CDR2 SYGVKD.

In regard to this clonotype: At one end, the junction sequence differs from germline, possibly due to a read error. The genes are TRBV11-2 and TRBJ1-2, with D tentatively TRBD1 (6 bases). The germline CDR1 and CDR2 sequences are SGHAT and FQNNGV. The length of the CDR3 is 14 residues. CDR3 sequence reads: CASGERDTTYGYTF. The CDR3 DNA reads TGTGCCAGCGGAGAGAGGGACACTACCTATGGTTACACCTTC. Full variable domain (rest looked up from reference TRBV11-2 and TRBJ1-2): EAGVAQSPRYKIIEKRQSVAFWCNPISGHATLYWYQQILGQGPKLLIQFQNNGVVDDSQLPKDRFSAERLKGVDSTLKIQPAKLEDSAVYLCASGERDTTYGYTFGSGTRLTVV.

Comments on this clonotype: This CDR3 is missing its conserved last phenylalanine or tryptophan, likely due to a read error. Because the CDR3's place on the DNA is in doubt, the DNA is left out and the CDR3 is given as listed by TCRdb. The gene calls are TRBV4-1 and TRBJ2-7; TRBD2 is taken as the D call from the table, unchecked against the DNA. In germline, CDR1 is MGHRA, CDR2 YSYEKL. The CDR3 extends over 17 residues, inclusive of both ends. CDR3 amino acids: CASTLTSGYFSTYEQYL.

The J gene is TRBJ2-7, the V gene TRBV12-3 or TRBV12-4; D ambiguous. With 5 bases removed from V and 7 bases from J, the gap between germline ends came to 18 bases. CDR3 length: 14 residues. DNA of the CDR3: TGTGCCAGCAGTACCCCTCTAAGCACTAATGAGCAGTACTTC. Its translation is CASSTPLSTNEQYF.

About this clonotype: The junction and the germline gene differ at one end; a read error may be behind it. J is TRBJ2-7 and V is TRBV6-2 or TRBV6-3; the D is unclear. The CDR3 contains 15 residues. Germline CDR1 MNHEY, CDR2 SVGEGT. As DNA, the CDR3 is TGTGCCAGCTTCACGTCGGTCCTCCACTCCTACGAGCAGTACTTT. Translating it yields CASFTSVLHSYEQYF.

This clonotype is a singleton in its sample. One end of the junction fails to match germline, which may point to a read error. V usage is TRBV11-2 and J usage is TRBJ2-3; weak D call: TRBD2 (5 bases). The CDR3 runs to 20 residues. Germline assignment: CDR1 SGHAT and CDR2 FQNNGV. The CDR3 here is CASSPDDPMQIARSTDTQCF. The CDR3, as DNA: TGTGCCAGCAGCCCCGATGACCCCATGCAGATAGCGAGAAGTACAGATACGCAGTGTTTT. Full variable domain (remainder filled in from reference TRBV11-2 and TRBJ2-3): EAGVAQSPRYKIIEKRQSVAFWCNPISGHATLYWYQQILGQGPKLLIQFQNNGVVDDSQLPKDRFSAERLKGVDSTLKIQPAKLEDSAVYLCASSPDDPMQIARSTDTQCFGPGTRLTVL.